Sequencing of this T cell receptor (beta chain) was carried out in a study of blood T cell repertoires in COVID-19. Study-level background: Acute-phase and convalescent COVID-19 samples originated in the United States, Italy and Spain. Sources were T cells, B-cell-depleted T cells, or PBMCs; the material itself was cDNA or gDNA.

While infection was still active, Seattle patients were enrolled and then followed longitudinally. Per the study methods: Reference gene primer amplification yielded estimated nucleated cell counts. Assay used: immunoSEQ multiplex PCR; TCRdb lists only in-frame clones, some missing. The V and J calls and clone size are taken from that table; D and trimming were inferred from the DNA. Of around 430,000 clones listed, about 91% were seen once; the top ten hold roughly an eighth. This CDR3 is 15 amino acids long. V was clipped by 2 bases and J by 4 bases, with 15 bases between them. Germline CDR1 and CDR2: SGHNT and YYREEE (reference sequence).

This clonotype originated in a woman between 45 and 60 years old with COVID-19, enrolled during active disease. The chain is built from TRBV5-4 and TRBJ1-2; D is possibly TRBD1 (6 bases). Sample: peripheral blood. The CDR3 region has the DNA TGTGCCAGCAGCTTAGCGGGGGCGGGTACCTATGGCTACACCTTC. Residues: CASSLAGAGTYGYTF.